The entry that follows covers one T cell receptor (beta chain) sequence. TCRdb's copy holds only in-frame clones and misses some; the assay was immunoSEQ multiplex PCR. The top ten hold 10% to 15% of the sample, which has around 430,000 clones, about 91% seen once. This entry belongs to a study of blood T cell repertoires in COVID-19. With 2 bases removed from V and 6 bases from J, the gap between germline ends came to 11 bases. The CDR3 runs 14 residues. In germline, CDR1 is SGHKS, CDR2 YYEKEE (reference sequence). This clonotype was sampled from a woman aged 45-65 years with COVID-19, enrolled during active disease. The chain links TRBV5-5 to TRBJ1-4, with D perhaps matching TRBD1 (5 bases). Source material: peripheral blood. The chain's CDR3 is CASSFLRVDEKLFF. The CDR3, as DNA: TGTGCCAGCAGCTTCCTCAGGGTAGATGAAAAACTGTTTTTT.